This passage covers 14 T cell receptor beta chains from one sample sequenced in a study of long-term antiretroviral therapy in people with HIV. At the survey level, the v3.0 immunoSEQ assay was run. Generated by immunoSEQ multiplex PCR, the TCRdb table keeps only in-frame clones and is missing some. The sample has roughly 20,000 clones; 70% to 90% are singletons. The sample consisted of unsorted PBMCs, taken 1.8 years before starting antiretroviral therapy. The receptors stem from a young woman with HIV.

V gene TRBV5-1 combines with J gene TRBJ2-2, with 7 positions matching TRBD1. Germline CDR1 SGHRS, CDR2 YFSETQ. The CDR3 has 15 amino acids. V was clipped by 3 bases and J by 3 bases; unmatched bases: 5. Here the CDR3 DNA reads TGCGCCAGCAGCTCCTACGGGACAGACACCGGGGAGCTGTTTTTT. This translates into CASSSYGTDTGELFF.

The rearrangement uses TRBV2 and TRBJ2-1, with 9 bases lining up with TRBD1. The CDR3 length is 12 residues. Germline V gene sequence: CDR1 SNHLY, CDR2 FYNNEI. V lost 6 bases to trimming and J lost 8 bases; unmatched junction nucleotides: 2. CDR3 loop: CASRQGAHEQFF. The CDR3 nucleotides read TGTGCCAGCAGACAGGGGGCCCATGAGCAGTTCTTC.

The chain carries TRBV19 and TRBJ1-5, with D possibly TRBD1 on 5 matching bases. Trimming shortened V by 2 bases and J by 3 bases, and 17 bases separated the two germline ends. Germline-derived CDR1 and CDR2 are LNHDA and SQIVND (reference sequence). CDR3 size: 17 residues. The CDR3 sequence: CASSIKGTGANNQPQHF. The CDR3 nucleotides are TGTGCCAGTAGTATAAAAGGGACCGGGGCCAACAATCAGCCCCAGCATTTT.

V is TRBV10-3 and J is TRBJ2-1; 9 bases map to TRBD1. The CDR3 runs 20 residues. Trimming removed 0 bases from V and 0 bases from J; junction bases left unmatched: 12. Germline V gene lookup returns CDR1 ENHRY and CDR2 SYGVKD. CDR3 DNA: TGTGCCATCAGTGAGTCAAGGGACAGGGCCCCGACCACCTCCTACAATGAGCAGTTCTTC. Its protein product is CAISESRDRAPTTSYNEQFF.

CDR3 bases: TGTGCCAGCAGTTTAGACCGCCAGAGCACTGAAGCTTTCTTT. It encodes CASSLDRQSTEAFF. The chain recombines TRBV28 with TRBJ1-1; no clear D. V lost 2 bases, J lost 4 bases, and 11 bases lay in between. The germline V gene encodes CDR1 MDHEN and CDR2 SYDVKM. The CDR3 is made up of 14 amino acids.

This chain uses TRBV30 with TRBJ1-5; 7 nucleotides agree with TRBD1. V lost 0 bases and J lost 0; bases outside the gene matches: 8. The CDR3 spans 17 residues. Germline CDR1 reads GTSNPN; CDR2 reads SVGIG (reference sequence). DNA of the CDR3: TGTGCCTGGAGTGTGGCGAGGGGGCAGGGTAGCAATCAGCCCCAGCATTTT. Translation gives CAWSVARGQGSNQPQHF. The entire variable domain, with the rest obtained from reference TRBV30 and TRBJ1-5, is as follows: SQTIHQWPATLVQPVGSPLSLECTVEGTSNPNLYWYRQAAGRGLQLLFYSVGIGQISSEVPQNLSASRPQDRQFILSSKKLLLSDSGFYLCAWSVARGQGSNQPQHFGDGTRLSIL.

This chain links TRBV29-1 with TRBJ2-3, with unresolved D. The V and J ends lost 4 bases and 3 bases respectively, with 14 bases between them. The CDR3 is made up of 14 amino acids. The germline V gene encodes CDR1 SQVTM and CDR2 ANQGSEA. CDR3 DNA: TGCAGCGTTGGTGGCGGTATGAGAACAGATACGCAGTATTTT. This sequence encodes CSVGGGMRTDTQYF.

The chain uses TRBV29-1 and TRBJ2-2; 8 bases map to TRBD2. Germline loops: CDR1 SQVTM, CDR2 ANQGSEA. The CDR3 is made up of 15 amino acids. With 1 base clipped from V and 4 bases from J, the junction kept 5 bases outside the gene matches. As DNA, the CDR3 is TGCAGCGTTGAAGGGGGGCTAGCGGGCACCGGGGAGCTGTTTTTT. Residues: CSVEGGLAGTGELFF.

The chain joins TRBV5-1 to TRBJ2-1, with 8 bases identical to TRBD1. Germline V gene sequence: CDR1 SGHRS, CDR2 YFSETQ. Trimming took 0 bases from V and 7 from J; bases not matched to a gene: 0. CDR3 length: 13 residues. CDR3 protein: CASSLGTGNEQFF. The CDR3 coding sequence is TGCGCCAGCAGCTTGGGGACAGGGAATGAGCAGTTCTTC.

The chain is built from TRBV7-9 and TRBJ2-3; D is undetermined. CDR3 size: 13 residues. V shed 7 bases and J shed 0 bases, with 8 bases lying between them. Germline V lookup: CDR1 SEHNR, CDR2 FQNEAQ (reference sequence). CDR3 sequence: CASTIGSTDTQYF. The CDR3 nucleotides read TGTGCCAGCACTATAGGGAGCACAGATACGCAGTATTTT.

The rearrangement uses TRBV5-1 and TRBJ2-1; 9 bases line up with TRBD2. The CDR3 is 15 residues long. V shed 0 bases and J 4 bases; nucleotides not matched to a gene: 2. Germline lookup yields CDR1 SGHRS and CDR2 YFSETQ. The CDR3 loop is CASSLGSGGYNEQFF. The DNA of the CDR3 is TGCGCCAGCAGCTTGGGGAGCGGGGGGTACAATGAGCAGTTCTTC. The full variable domain, completed using reference TRBV5-1 and TRBJ2-1, is KAGVTQTPRYLIKTRGQQVTLSCSPISGHRSVSWYQQTPGQGLQFLFEYFSETQRNKGNFPGRFSGRQFSNSRSEMNVSTLELGDSALYLCASSLGSGGYNEQFFGPGTRLTVL.

The chain has TRBV5-8 and TRBJ2-7; 10 bases align to TRBD1. Germline values: CDR1 SGHTS, CDR2 YDEGEE. Germline trimming cut 5 bases from V and 3 bases from J; bases unmatched to any gene: 2. The CDR3 contains 13 residues. This chain's CDR3 is CASRGTGDYEQYV. The DNA for the CDR3 is TGTGCCAGCAGAGGGACAGGGGACTACGAGCAGTACGTC.

This chain joins TRBV7-3 and TRBJ2-2; TRBD1 matches at 7 bases. The CDR3 sequence is 16 residues long. Germline-derived CDR1 and CDR2 are SGHTA and FQGTGA. After removal of 5 bases from V and 4 bases from J, the junction contained 10 bases not matched to a gene. CDR3 sequence (DNA): TGTGCCAGCAGCCCCGAGATGGCAGGGGGCACCGGGGAGCTGTTTTTT. Protein sequence: CASSPEMAGGTGELFF.

This clone has only one observation. The rearrangement joins TRBV19 to TRBJ2-2; 16 positions agree with TRBD2. Germline V gene sequence: CDR1 LNHDA, CDR2 SQIVND (reference sequence). Unmatched junction bases numbered 9, after V lost 10 bases and J lost 1 base. The CDR3 spans 18 residues. The CDR3 DNA sequence: TGTGCCATCTCCGGGACTAGCGGGGGGGCCCAGAACACCGGGGAGCTGTTTTTT. Protein sequence: CAISGTSGGAQNTGELFF. The entire variable domain, with the rest obtained from reference TRBV19 and TRBJ2-2, is as follows: DGGITQSPKYLFRKEGQNVTLSCEQNLNHDAMYWYRQDPGQGLRLIYYSQIVNDFQKGDIAEGYSVSREKKESFPLTVTSAQKNPTAFYLCAISGTSGGAQNTGELFFGEGSRLTVL.